This T cell receptor delta chain was found in a study of gamma-delta chains in newborns, infants, children. Looking at the study overall: Microbial exposure reportedly drives polyclonal innate γδ T cell expansion after birth.

TCRdb re-called the reads through CATT. The table records 4,000 to 4,500 delta-chain clones, less than 40% of them present only once. Trimming cost V 2 bases and J 0 bases; bases outside gene matches: 12. Germline V gene data show CDR1 as GEAIGNYY and CDR2 as EKD. The CDR3 totals 18 residues. This clone was counted only a few times. The chain uses TRDV2 and TRDJ1; TRDD3 matches at 9 bases. The sequence derives from a child who received the measles vaccine. Sequenced input: blood. The CDR3 loop reads CACDRGDWGKLYTDKLIF. The CDR3 region has the DNA TGTGCCTGTGACAGGGGAGACTGGGGGAAACTCTACACCGATAAACTCATCTTT.